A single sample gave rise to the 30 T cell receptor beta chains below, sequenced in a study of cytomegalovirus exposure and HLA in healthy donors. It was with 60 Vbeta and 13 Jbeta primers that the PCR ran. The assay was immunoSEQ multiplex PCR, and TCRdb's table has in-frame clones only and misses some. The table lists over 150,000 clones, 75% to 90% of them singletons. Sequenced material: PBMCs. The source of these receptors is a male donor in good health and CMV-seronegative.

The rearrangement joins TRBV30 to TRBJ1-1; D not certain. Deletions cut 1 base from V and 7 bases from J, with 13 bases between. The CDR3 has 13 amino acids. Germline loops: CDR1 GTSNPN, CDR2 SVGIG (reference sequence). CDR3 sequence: CAWSAQTQIEAFF. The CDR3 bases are TGTGCCTGGAGTGCCCAAACACAGATTGAAGCTTTCTTT.

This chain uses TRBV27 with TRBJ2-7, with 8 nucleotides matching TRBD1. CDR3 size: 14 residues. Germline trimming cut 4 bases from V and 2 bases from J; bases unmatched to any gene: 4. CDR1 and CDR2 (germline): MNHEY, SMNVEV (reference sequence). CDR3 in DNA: TGTGCCAGCAGTTACGGACAGGGAGCCTACGAGCAGTACTTC. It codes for CASSYGQGAYEQYF.

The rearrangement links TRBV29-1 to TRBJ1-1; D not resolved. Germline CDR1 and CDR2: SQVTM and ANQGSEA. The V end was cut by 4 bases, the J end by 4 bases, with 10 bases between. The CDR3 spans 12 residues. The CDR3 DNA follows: TGCAGCGTTGTCCCTCAGGTCACTGAAGCTTTCTTT. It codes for CSVVPQVTEAFF.

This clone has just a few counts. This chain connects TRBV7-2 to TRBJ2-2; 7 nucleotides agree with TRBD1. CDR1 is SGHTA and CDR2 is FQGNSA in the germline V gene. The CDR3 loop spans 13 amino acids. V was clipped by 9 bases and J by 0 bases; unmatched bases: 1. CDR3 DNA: TGTGCCAGTACAGGGGCGAACACCGGGGAGCTGTTTTTT. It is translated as CASTGANTGELFF.

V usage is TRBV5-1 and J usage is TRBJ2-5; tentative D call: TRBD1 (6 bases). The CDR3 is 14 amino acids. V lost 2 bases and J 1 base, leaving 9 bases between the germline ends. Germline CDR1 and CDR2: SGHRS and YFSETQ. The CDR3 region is CASSLGQFQETQYF. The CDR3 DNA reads TGCGCCAGCAGCTTAGGACAGTTCCAAGAGACCCAGTACTTC. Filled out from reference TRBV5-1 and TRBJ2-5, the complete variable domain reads KAGVTQTPRYLIKTRGQQVTLSCSPISGHRSVSWYQQTPGQGLQFLFEYFSETQRNKGNFPGRFSGRQFSNSRSEMNVSTLELGDSALYLCASSLGQFQETQYFGPGTRLLVL.

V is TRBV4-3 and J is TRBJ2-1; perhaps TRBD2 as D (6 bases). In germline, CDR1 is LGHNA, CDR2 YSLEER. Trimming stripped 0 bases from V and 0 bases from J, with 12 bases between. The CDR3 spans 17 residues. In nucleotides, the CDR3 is TGCGCCAGCAGCCAAGATGTGTCGCGGGGCTCCTACAATGAGCAGTTCTTC. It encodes CASSQDVSRGSYNEQFF.

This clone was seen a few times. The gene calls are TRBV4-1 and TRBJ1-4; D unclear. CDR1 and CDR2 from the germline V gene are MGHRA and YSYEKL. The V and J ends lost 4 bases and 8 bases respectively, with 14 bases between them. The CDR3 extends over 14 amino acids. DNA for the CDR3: TGCGCCAGCAGCCGAGACCCGGTCGGGGAAAAACTGTTTTTT. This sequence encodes CASSRDPVGEKLFF.

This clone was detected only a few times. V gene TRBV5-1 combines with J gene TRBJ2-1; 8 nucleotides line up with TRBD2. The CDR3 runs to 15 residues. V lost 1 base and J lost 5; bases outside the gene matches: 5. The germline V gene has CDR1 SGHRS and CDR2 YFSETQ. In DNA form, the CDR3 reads TGCGCCAGCAGCTTGTCCCCGGGGGGGGACAATGAGCAGTTCTTC. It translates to CASSLSPGGDNEQFF.

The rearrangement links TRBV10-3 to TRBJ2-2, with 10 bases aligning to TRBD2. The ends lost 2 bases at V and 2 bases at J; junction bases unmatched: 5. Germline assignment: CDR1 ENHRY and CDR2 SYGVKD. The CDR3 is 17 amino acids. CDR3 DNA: TGTGCCATCAGTGAGCCTAGGACTAGCGGTAACACCGGGGAGCTGTTTTTT. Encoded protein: CAISEPRTSGNTGELFF.

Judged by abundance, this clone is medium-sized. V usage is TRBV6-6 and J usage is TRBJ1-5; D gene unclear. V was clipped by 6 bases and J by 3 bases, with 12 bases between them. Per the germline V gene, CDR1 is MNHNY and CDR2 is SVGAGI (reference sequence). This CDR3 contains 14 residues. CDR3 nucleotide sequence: TGTGCCAGCAGCGGCGGACGGGACAATCAGCCCCAGCATTTT. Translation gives CASSGGRDNQPQHF.

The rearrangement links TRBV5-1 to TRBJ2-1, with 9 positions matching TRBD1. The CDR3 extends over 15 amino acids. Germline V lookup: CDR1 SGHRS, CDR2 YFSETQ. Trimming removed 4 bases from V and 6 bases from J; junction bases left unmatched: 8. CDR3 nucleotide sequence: TGCGCCAGCAGCCCCAGGACAGGGGCCTCCAATGAGCAGTTCTTC. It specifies CASSPRTGASNEQFF.

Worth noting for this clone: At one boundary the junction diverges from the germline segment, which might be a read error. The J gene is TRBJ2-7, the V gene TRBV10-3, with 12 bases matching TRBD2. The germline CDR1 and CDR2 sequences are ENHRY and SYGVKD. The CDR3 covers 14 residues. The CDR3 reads CAVRLAGDSYEQYF. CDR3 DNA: TGTGCCGTCAGACTAGCGGGGGACTCCTACGAGCAGTACTTC.

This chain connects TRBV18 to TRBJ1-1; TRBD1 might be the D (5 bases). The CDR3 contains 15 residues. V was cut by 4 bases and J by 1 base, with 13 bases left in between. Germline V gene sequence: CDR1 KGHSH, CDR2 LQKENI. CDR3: CASSLTGHTNTEAFF. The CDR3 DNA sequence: TGTGCCAGCTCACTAACCGGACACACGAACACTGAAGCTTTCTTT.

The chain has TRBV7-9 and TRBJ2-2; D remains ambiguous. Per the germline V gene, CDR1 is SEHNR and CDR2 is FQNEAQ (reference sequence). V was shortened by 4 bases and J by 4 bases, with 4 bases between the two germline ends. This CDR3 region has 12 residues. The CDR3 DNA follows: TGTGCCAGCAGCTCTTTCACCGGGGAGCTGTTTTTT. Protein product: CASSSFTGELFF.

CDR3 residues: CASSNRQGANYGYTF. In DNA form, the CDR3 reads TGTGCCAGCAGCAACAGACAGGGGGCGAACTATGGCTACACCTTC. The J gene is TRBJ1-2, the V gene TRBV5-4; 10 nucleotides agree with TRBD1. Trimming took 4 bases from V and 2 from J; bases not matched to a gene: 5. The CDR3 contains 15 residues. In germline, CDR1 is SGHNT, CDR2 YYREEE (reference sequence).

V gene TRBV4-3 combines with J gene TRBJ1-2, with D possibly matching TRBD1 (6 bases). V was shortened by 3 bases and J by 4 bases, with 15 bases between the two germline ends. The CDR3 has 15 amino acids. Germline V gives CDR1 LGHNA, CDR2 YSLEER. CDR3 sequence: CASSQGGLTPYGYTF. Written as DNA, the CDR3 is TGCGCCAGCAGCCAGGGGGGGCTTACTCCCTATGGCTACACCTTC.

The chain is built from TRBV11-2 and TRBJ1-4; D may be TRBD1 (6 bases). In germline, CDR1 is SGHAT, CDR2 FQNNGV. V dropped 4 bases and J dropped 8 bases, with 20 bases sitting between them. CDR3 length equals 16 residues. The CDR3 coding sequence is TGTGCCAGCAGCTCAACAATACAGGGTCTAGGGGAAAAACTGTTTTTT. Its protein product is CASSSTIQGLGEKLFF.

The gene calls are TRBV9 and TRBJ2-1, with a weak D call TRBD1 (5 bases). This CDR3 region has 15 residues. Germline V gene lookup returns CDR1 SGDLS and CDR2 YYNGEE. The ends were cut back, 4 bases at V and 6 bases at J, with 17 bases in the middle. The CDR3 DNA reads TGTGCCAGCAGCTCCTCGGTAGGGCAGGGCAATGAGCAGTTCTTC. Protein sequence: CASSSSVGQGNEQFF.

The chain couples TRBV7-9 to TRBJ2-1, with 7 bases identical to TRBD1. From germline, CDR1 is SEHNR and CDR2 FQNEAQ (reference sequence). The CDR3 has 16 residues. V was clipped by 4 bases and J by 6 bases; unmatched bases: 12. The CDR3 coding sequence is TGTGCCAGCAGCTGGGACAGCCACAGGATCCGCAATGAGCAGTTCTTC. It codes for CASSWDSHRIRNEQFF.

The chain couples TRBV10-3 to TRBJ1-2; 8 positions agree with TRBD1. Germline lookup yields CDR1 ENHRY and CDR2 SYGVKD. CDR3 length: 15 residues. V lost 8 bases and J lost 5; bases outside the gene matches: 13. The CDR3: CAIDPGQGILYGYTF. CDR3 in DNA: TGTGCCATCGACCCAGGACAGGGAATCCTATATGGCTACACCTTC.

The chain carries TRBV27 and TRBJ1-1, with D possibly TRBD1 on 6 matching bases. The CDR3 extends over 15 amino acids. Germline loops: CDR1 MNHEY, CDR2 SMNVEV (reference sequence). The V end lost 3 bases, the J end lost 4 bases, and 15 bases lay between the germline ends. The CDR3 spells CASSLGRGVSTEAFF. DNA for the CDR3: TGTGCCAGCAGTTTGGGCAGGGGAGTGTCCACTGAAGCTTTCTTT.

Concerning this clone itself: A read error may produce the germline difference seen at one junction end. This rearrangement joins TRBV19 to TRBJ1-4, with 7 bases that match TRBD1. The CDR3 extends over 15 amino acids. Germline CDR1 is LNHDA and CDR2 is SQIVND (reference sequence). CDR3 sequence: CASSTGTAGNEKLFF. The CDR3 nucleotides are TGTGCCAGTAGTACGGGGACAGCCGGTAATGAGAAACTGTTTTTT.

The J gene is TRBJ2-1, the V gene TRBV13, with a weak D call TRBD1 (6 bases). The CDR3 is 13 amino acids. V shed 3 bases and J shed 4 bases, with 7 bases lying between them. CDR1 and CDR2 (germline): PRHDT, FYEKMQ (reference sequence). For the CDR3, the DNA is TGTGCCAGCAGCTTCCAGGGGTACAATGAGCAGTTCTTC. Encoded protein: CASSFQGYNEQFF.

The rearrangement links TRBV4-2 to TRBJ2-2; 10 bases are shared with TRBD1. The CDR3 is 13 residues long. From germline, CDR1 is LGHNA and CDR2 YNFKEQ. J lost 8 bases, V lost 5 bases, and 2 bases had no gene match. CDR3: CASSDRGLGELFF. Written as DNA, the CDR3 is TGTGCCAGCAGCGACAGGGGGCTAGGGGAGCTGTTTTTT.

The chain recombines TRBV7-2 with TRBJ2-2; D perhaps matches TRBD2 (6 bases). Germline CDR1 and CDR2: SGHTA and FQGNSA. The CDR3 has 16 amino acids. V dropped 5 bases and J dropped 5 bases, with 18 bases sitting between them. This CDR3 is CASSPNRGSGTGELFF. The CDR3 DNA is TGTGCCAGCAGCCCTAACCGGGGGTCGGGGACCGGGGAGCTGTTTTTT.

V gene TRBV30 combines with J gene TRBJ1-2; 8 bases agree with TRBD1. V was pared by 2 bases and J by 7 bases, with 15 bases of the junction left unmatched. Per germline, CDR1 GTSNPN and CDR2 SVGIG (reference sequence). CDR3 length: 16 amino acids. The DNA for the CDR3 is TGTGCCTGGAGTCCCAGGGGGCAAGCTCGTGTGGGTGGCTACACCTTC. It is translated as CAWSPRGQARVGGYTF. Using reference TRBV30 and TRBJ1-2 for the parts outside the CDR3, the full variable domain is SQTIHQWPATLVQPVGSPLSLECTVEGTSNPNLYWYRQAAGRGLQLLFYSVGIGQISSEVPQNLSASRPQDRQFILSSKKLLLSDSGFYLCAWSPRGQARVGGYTFGSGTRLTVV.

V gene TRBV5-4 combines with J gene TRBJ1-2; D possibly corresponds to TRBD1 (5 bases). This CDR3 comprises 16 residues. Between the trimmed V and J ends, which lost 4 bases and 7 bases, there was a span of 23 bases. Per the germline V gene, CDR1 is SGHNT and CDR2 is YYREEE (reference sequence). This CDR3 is CASSPRPLEGRGGYTF. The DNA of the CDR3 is TGTGCCAGCAGCCCGCGACCCCTGGAGGGAAGGGGTGGCTACACCTTC.

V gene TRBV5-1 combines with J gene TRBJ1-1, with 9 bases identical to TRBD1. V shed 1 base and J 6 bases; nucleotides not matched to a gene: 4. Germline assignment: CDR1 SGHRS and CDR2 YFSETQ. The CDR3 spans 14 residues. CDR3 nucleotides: TGCGCCAGCAGCTTGCGGGACAGGGCGGCTGAAGCTTTCTTT. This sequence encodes CASSLRDRAAEAFF.

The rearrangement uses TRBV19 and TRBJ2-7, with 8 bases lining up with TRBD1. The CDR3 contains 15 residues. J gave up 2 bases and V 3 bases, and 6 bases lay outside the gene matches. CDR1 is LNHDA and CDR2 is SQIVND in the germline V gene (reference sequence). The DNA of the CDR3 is TGTGCCAGTAGTATCTCCCAGGGGGCCCCCTACGAGCAGTACTTC. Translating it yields CASSISQGAPYEQYF.

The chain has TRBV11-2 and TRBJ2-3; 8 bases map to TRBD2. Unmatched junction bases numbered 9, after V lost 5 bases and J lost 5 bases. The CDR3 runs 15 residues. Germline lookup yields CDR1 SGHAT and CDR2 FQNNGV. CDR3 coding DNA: TGTGCCAGCAGCCCCCCGGGGCTAGCGGGAGATACGCAGTATTTT. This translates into CASSPPGLAGDTQYF.